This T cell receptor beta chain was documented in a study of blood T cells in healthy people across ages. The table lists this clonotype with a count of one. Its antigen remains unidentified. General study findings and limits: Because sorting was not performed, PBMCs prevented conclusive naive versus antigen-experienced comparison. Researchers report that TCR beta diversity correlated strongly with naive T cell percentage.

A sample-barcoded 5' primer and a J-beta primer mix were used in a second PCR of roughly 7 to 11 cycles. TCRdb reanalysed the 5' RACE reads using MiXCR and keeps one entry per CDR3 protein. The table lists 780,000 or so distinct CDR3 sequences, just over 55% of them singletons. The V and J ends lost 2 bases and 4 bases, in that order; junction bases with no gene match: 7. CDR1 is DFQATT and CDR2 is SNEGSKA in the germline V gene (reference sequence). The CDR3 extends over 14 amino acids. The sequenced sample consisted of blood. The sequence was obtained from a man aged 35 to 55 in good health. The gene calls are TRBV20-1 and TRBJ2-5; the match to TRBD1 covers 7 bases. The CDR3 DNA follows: TGCAGTGCTAGAAGGGGGCGGACAGGAGAGACCCAGTACTTC. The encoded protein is CSARRGRTGETQYF.